Below, one TCR beta chain is given with its context. The antigen is not known. The sample originates from a study of cytomegalovirus exposure and HLA in healthy donors. General study findings and limits: High sensitivity and specificity were reportedly achieved when the classifier diagnosed cytomegalovirus status.

Generated by immunoSEQ multiplex PCR, the TCRdb table keeps only in-frame clones and is missing some. The table shows more than 100,000 clones, with about 88% occurring only once. This CDR3 has 16 amino acids. After removal of 6 bases from V and 2 bases from J, the junction contained 9 bases not matched to a gene. The V gene's germline CDR1 is SNHLY and CDR2 FYNNEI. V is TRBV2 and J is TRBJ2-3; 9 bases match TRBD2. The specimen was PBMCs. The TCR was taken from a man between 25 and 39 years old in good health and CMV-seronegative. Here the CDR3 DNA reads TGTGCCAGCAGCGTAGCGGGAGTTCTTTCCACAGATACGCAGTATTTT. This encodes CASSVAGVLSTDTQYF.